This TCR beta chain was sequenced for a study of blood T cell repertoires in COVID-19. The overall study: Specimens from acute and convalescent COVID-19 originated in the United States, Italy and Spain.

Seattle enrolled patients during active infection and tracked them longitudinally. Measured with immunoSEQ multiplex PCR; TCRdb has only the in-frame clones, and not every one. The table includes fewer than 60,000 clones, approximately 95% detected once. Germline V lookup: CDR1 SNHLY, CDR2 FYNNEI. This CDR3 has 13 residues. V shed 10 bases and J shed 3 bases, with 15 bases lying between them. What was sequenced was peripheral blood. The clonotype was recovered from a man aged 55 to 70 with COVID-19, enrolled during active disease. The chain employs TRBV2 and TRBJ1-1; D not resolved. Written as DNA, the CDR3 is TGTGCCATCCAAGGAGTTGAACACACTGAAGCTTTCTTT. This gives the protein CAIQGVEHTEAFF.